This T cell receptor (beta chain) emerged from a study of T cell changes during pregnancy in multiple sclerosis. The table lists this clone with a count of one. Data came from immunoSEQ multiplex PCR; TCRdb stores just in-frame clones and leaves some out. The sample holds 90,000 or so clones; roughly nine tenths are singletons and the top ten take over 1.5%. The CDR3 loop spans 14 amino acids. The germline V gene has CDR1 MGHDK and CDR2 SYGVNS. V was shortened by 4 bases and J by 3 bases, with 13 bases between the two germline ends. The sequencing used peripheral blood, collected in the first trimester of pregnancy. The receptor comes from a female donor with multiple sclerosis, enrolled in a pregnancy study. The J gene is TRBJ2-7, the V gene TRBV25-1; D ambiguous. Written as DNA, the CDR3 is TGTGCCAGCAGTGGCGGCGAGAGCTACTACGAGCAGTACTTC. It translates to CASSGGESYYEQYF.